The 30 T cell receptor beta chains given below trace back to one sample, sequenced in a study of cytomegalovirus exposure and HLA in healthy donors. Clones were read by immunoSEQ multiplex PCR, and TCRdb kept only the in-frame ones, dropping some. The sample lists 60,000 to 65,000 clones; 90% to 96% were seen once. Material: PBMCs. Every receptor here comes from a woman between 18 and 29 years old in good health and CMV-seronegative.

The CDR3 region is CASSPAGGGDTGELFF. The CDR3, as DNA: TGTGCCAGCAGTCCCGCGGGAGGCGGGGACACCGGGGAGCTGTTTTTT. The chain links TRBV5-6 to TRBJ2-2; 8 bases map to TRBD2. Germline lookup yields CDR1 SGHDT and CDR2 YYEEEE. V dropped 5 bases and J dropped 3; count of bases not matched to a gene: 9. The CDR3 spans 16 residues.

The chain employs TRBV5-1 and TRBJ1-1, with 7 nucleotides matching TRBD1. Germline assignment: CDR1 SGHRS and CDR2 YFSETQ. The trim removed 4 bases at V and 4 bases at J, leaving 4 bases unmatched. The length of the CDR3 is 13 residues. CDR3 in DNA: TGCGCCAGCAGCGTCCAGGGGGGCACTGAAGCTTTCTTT. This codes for CASSVQGGTEAFF.

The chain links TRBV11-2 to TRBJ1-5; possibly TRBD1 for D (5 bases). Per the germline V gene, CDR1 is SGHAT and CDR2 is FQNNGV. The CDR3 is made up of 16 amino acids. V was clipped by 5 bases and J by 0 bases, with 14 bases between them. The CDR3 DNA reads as TGTGCCAGCAGCCCGGGGGGGGTTTATAGCAATCAGCCCCAGCATTTT. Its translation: CASSPGGVYSNQPQHF. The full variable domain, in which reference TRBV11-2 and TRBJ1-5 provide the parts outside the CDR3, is EAGVAQSPRYKIIEKRQSVAFWCNPISGHATLYWYQQILGQGPKLLIQFQNNGVVDDSQLPKDRFSAERLKGVDSTLKIQPAKLEDSAVYLCASSPGGVYSNQPQHFGDGTRLSIL.

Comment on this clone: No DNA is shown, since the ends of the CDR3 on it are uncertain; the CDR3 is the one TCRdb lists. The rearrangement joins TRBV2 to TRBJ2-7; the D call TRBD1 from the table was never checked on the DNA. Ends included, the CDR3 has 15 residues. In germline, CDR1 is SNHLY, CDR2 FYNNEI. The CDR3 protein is CASSSSGQGIHEQYF.

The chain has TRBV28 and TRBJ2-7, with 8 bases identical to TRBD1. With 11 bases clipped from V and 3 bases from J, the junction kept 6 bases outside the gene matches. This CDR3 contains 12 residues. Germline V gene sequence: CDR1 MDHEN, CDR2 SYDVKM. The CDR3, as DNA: TGTGCCGGCGGGACAGGAGACTACGAGCAGTACTTC. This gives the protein CAGGTGDYEQYF.

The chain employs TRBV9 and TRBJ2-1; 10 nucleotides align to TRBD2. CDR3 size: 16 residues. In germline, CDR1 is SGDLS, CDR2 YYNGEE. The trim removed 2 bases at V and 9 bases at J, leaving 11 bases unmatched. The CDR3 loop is CASSVFPSGRAGEQFF. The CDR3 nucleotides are TGTGCCAGCAGCGTTTTTCCGAGCGGGAGGGCCGGTGAGCAGTTCTTC.

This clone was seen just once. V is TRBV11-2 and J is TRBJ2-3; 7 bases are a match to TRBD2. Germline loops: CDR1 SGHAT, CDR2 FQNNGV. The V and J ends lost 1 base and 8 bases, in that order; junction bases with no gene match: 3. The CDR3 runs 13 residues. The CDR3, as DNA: TGTGCCAGCAGCTTAGGGGGGAGGGGTACGCAGTATTTT. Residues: CASSLGGRGTQYF.

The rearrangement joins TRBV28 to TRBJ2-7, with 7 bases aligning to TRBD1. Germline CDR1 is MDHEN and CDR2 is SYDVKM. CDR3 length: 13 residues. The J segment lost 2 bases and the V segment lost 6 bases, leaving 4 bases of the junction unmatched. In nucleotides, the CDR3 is TGTGCCAGCAGGCGACAGGGAGCCTACGAGCAGTACTTC. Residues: CASRRQGAYEQYF.

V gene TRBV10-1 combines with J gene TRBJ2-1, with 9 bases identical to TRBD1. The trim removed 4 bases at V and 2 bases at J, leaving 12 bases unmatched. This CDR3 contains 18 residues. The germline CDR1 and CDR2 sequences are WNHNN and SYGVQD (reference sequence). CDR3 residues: CASSGGQGKAIAYNEQFF. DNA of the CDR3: TGCGCCAGCAGTGGGGGACAGGGAAAGGCTATCGCCTACAATGAGCAGTTCTTC.

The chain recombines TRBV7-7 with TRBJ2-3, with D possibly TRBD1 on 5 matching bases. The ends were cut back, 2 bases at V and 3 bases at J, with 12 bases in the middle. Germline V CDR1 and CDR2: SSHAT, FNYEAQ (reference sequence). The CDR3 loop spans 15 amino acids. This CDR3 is CASSLLPRATDTQYF. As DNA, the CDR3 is TGTGCCAGCAGCTTATTGCCCAGGGCGACAGATACGCAGTATTTT.

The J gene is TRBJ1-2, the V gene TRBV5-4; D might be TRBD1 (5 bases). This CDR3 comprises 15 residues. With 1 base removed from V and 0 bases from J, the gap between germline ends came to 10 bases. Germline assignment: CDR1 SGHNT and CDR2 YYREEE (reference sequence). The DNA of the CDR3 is TGTGCCAGCAGCTTGTGGGAGGGGACTAACTATGGCTACACCTTC. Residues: CASSLWEGTNYGYTF.

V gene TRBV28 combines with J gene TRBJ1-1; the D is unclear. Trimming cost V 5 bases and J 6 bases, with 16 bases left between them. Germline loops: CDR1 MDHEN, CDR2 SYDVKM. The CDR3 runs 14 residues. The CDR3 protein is CASSPHWAGPEAFF. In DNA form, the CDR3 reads TGTGCCAGCAGTCCCCACTGGGCGGGCCCTGAAGCTTTCTTT.

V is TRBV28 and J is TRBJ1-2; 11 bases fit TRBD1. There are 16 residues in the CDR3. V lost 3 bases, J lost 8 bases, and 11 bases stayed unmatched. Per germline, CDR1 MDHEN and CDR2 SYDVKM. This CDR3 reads CASSFSGTGGPRGYTF. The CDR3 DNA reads TGTGCCAGCAGTTTCTCCGGGACAGGGGGGCCTAGGGGCTACACCTTC.

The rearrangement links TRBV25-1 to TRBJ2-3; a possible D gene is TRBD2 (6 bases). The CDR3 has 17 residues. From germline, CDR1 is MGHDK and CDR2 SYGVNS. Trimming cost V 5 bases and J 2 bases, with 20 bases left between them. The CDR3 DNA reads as TGTGCCAGCAGTCCCCACTTAGGGACTTCCTACACAGATACGCAGTATTTT. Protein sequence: CASSPHLGTSYTDTQYF.

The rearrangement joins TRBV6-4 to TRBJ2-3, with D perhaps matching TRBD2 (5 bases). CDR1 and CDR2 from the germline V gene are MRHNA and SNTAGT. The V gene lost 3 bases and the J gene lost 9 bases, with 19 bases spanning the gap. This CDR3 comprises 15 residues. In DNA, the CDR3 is TGTGCCAGCAGTGATCGGGTTGGGCCGCTAGCCACGCAGTATTTT. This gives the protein CASSDRVGPLATQYF.

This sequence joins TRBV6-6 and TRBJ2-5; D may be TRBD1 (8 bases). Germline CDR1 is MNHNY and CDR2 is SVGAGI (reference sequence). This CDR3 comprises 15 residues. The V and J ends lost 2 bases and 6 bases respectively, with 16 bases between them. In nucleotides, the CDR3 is TGTGCCAGCAGTTACCCGCACAGGGGGGGGAAGACCCAGTACTTC. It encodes CASSYPHRGGKTQYF.

The chain's CDR3 is CASSKGSQGDTQYF. The CDR3 region has the DNA TGCGCCAGCAGCAAGGGGTCCCAGGGAGATACGCAGTATTTT. The chain carries TRBV5-1 and TRBJ2-3; a weak D match, TRBD1 (5 bases). CDR1 is SGHRS and CDR2 is YFSETQ in the germline V gene. V was clipped by 4 bases and J by 5 bases, with 14 bases between them. The CDR3 has 14 residues. The entire variable domain, with the rest obtained from reference TRBV5-1 and TRBJ2-3, is as follows: KAGVTQTPRYLIKTRGQQVTLSCSPISGHRSVSWYQQTPGQGLQFLFEYFSETQRNKGNFPGRFSGRQFSNSRSEMNVSTLELGDSALYLCASSKGSQGDTQYFGPGTRLTVL.

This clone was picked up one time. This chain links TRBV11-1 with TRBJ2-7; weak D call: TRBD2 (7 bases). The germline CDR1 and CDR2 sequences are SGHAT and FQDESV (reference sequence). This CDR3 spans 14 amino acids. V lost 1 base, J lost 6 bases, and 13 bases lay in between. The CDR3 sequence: CASSLGGGGVEQYF. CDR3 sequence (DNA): TGTGCCAGCAGCTTAGGGGGCGGGGGCGTCGAGCAGTACTTC.

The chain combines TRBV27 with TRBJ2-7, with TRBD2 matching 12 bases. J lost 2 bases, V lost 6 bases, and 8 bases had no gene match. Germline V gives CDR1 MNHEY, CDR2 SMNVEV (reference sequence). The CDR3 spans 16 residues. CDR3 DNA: TGTGCCAGCAGCCTCCTAGCGGGAGGGGGGGCCTACGAGCAGTACTTC. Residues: CASSLLAGGGAYEQYF.

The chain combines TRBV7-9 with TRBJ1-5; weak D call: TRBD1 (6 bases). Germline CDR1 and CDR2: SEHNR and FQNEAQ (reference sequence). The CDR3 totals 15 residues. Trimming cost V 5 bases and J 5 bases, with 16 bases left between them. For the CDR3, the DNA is TGTGCCAGCAGCCCCTGGGGGCCCCAAGATCAGCCCCAGCATTTT. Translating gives CASSPWGPQDQPQHF.

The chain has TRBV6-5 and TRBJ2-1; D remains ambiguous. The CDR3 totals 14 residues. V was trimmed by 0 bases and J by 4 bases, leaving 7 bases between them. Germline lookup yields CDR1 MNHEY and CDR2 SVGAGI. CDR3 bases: TGTGCCAGCAGTTACTCGGGCCAGTACAATGAGCAGTTCTTC. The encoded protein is CASSYSGQYNEQFF.

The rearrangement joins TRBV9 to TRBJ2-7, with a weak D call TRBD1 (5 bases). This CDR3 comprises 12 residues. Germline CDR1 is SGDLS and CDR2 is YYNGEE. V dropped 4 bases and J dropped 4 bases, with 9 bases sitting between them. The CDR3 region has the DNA TGTGCCAGCAGCCCCCAGGGTTACGAGCAGTACTTC. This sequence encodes CASSPQGYEQYF.

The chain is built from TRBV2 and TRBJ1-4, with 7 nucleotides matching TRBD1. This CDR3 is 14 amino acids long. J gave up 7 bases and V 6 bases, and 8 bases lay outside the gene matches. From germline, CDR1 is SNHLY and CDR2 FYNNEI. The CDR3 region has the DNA TGTGCCAGCAGCCAGGACAGGCACTCTGAAAAACTGTTTTTT. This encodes CASSQDRHSEKLFF.

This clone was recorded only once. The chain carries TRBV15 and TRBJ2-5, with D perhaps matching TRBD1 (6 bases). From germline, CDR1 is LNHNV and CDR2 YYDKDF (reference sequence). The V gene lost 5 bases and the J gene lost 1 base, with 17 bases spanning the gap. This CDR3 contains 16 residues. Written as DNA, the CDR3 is TGTGCCACCAGCCTACCAGAGGGGGTGCCCCAAGAGACCCAGTACTTC. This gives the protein CATSLPEGVPQETQYF.

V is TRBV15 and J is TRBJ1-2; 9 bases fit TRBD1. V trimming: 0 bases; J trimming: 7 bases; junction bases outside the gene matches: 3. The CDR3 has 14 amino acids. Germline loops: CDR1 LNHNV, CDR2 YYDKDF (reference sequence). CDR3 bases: TGTGCCACCAGCAGAGATCGGGACAGGGCTGGCTACACCTTC. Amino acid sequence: CATSRDRDRAGYTF.

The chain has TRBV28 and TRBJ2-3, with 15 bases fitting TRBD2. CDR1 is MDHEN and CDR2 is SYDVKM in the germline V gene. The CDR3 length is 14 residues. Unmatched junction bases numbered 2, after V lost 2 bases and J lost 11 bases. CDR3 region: CASSLRGLAGGQYF. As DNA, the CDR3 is TGTGCCAGCAGTTTAAGGGGACTAGCGGGGGGGCAGTATTTT.

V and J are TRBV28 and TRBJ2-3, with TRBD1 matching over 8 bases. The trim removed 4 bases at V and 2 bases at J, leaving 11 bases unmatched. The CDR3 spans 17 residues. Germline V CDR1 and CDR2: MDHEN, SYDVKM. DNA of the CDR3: TGTGCCAGCAGTTGGCCCCTAGGGACAGGATACACAGATACGCAGTATTTT. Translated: CASSWPLGTGYTDTQYF.

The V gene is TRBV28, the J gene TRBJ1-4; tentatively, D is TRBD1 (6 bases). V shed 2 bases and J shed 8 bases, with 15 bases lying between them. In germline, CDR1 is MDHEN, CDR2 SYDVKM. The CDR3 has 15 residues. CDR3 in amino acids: CASSLLGLRGEKLFF. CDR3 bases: TGTGCCAGCAGTTTACTAGGGCTGAGGGGGGAAAAACTGTTTTTT.

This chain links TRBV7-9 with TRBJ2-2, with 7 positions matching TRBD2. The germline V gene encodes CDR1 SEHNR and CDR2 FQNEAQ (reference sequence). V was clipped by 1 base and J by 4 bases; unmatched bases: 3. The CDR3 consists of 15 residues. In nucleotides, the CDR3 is TGTGCCAGCAGCTTAGGTCTAGCGGCCACCGGGGAGCTGTTTTTT. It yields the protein CASSLGLAATGELFF.

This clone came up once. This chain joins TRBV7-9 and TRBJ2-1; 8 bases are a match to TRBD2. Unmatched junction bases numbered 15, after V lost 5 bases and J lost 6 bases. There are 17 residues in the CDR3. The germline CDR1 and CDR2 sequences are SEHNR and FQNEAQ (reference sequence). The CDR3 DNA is TGTGCCAGCAGCCCGCAAGGGGGTAGCGGGGAGCTCAATGAGCAGTTCTTC. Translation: CASSPQGGSGELNEQFF.